The 7 T cell receptor beta chains below come from one sample, sequenced in a study of blood T cells in healthy people across ages. Together with a sample-barcoded 5' primer, a J-beta primer mix was included in a second PCR lasting about 6 to 11 cycles. TCRdb passed the 5' RACE reads through MiXCR, listing each CDR3 protein once. This table holds hundreds of thousands of distinct CDR3 sequences, 55% to 70% found once. The sequencing input was blood. The source is a man aged 25 to 45 in good health.

J is TRBJ2-1 and V is TRBV7-9; D not certain. This CDR3 region has 12 residues. Germline V gene sequence: CDR1 SEHNR, CDR2 FQNEAQ (reference sequence). Trimming pared 5 bases from V and 14 bases from J, leaving 16 bases between. CDR3: CASSAITISEFF. CDR3 nucleotides: TGTGCCAGCAGCGCTATAACAATCTCGGAGTTCTTC.

The J gene is TRBJ2-4, the V gene TRBV28, with D unclear. The J call may be mistaken, given a closer DNA end match to TRBJ2-7. The germline V gene encodes CDR1 MDHEN and CDR2 SYDVKM. CDR3 length: 12 amino acids. CDR3 in amino acids: CATTETPYEQYF. The CDR3 DNA is TGTGCCACTACCGAGACACCCTACGAGCAGTACTTC.

The chain joins TRBV7-9 to TRBJ2-4; TRBD1 matches at 7 bases. The germline V gene has CDR1 SEHNR and CDR2 FQNEAQ (reference sequence). This CDR3 spans 13 amino acids. The junction had 4 bases not matched to a gene; V was cut back by 5 bases and J by 6 bases. The DNA for the CDR3 is TGTGCCAGCAGCATCGGACAGGCAAACATTCAGTACTTC. Translation: CASSIGQANIQYF. The full variable domain, with the rest looked up from reference TRBV7-9 and TRBJ2-4, is DTGVSQNPRHKITKRGQNVTFRCDPISEHNRLYWYRQTLGQGPEFLTYFQNEAQLEKSRLLSDRFSAERPKGSFSTLEIQRTEQGDSAMYLCASSIGQANIQYFGAGTRLSVL.

The chain links TRBV16 to TRBJ2-7, with D perhaps given as TRBD1 or TRBD2 (5 bases each). The ends were cut back, 1 base at V and 7 bases at J, with 11 bases in the middle. This CDR3 is built from 13 residues. The germline CDR1 and CDR2 sequences are KGHSY and FQNENV. The CDR3 reads CASSQLGEGEQYF. Written as DNA, the CDR3 is TGTGCCAGCAGCCAATTGGGTGAGGGGGAGCAGTACTTC. The full variable domain, its missing parts supplied by reference TRBV16 and TRBJ2-7, is GEEVAQTPKHLVRGEGQKAKLYCAPIKGHSYVFWYQQVLKNEFKFLISFQNENVFDETGMPKERFSAKCLPNSPCSLEIQATKLEDSAVYFCASSQLGEGEQYFGPGTRLTVT.

This clonotype was recorded once. The chain joins TRBV28 to TRBJ1-5, with 7 bases identical to TRBD1. This CDR3 is 16 amino acids long. With V trimmed by 10 bases and J by 0 bases, 12 bases remained unmatched. The germline gives CDR1 MDHEN, CDR2 SYDVKM. The CDR3 nucleotides read TGTGCCACCCGGACAGGAAACGTCTATAGCAATCAGCCCCAGCATTTT. This codes for CATRTGNVYSNQPQHF.

This clonotype was seen more than once but under ten times. This rearrangement joins TRBV6-2 or TRBV6-3 to TRBJ2-6; D unclear. The CDR3 runs 14 residues. V lost 8 bases and J lost 1, with 9 bases in between. The germline V gene encodes CDR1 MNHEY and CDR2 SVGEGT. The CDR3 sequence is CASDRPSGANVLTF. The CDR3 DNA follows: TGTGCCAGCGATAGGCCTTCTGGGGCCAACGTCCTGACTTTC.

The gene calls are TRBV29-1 and TRBJ2-7; D is perhaps TRBD1 (5 bases). Trimming left V 4 bases short and J 7 bases short, with 23 bases between. Germline CDR1 is SQVTM and CDR2 is ANQGSEA. This CDR3 is built from 15 residues. Here the CDR3 DNA reads TGCAGCGTTGTTAGGGGTCGGCAGGGCATCGGGGAGCAGTACTTC. Translating it yields CSVVRGRQGIGEQYF.